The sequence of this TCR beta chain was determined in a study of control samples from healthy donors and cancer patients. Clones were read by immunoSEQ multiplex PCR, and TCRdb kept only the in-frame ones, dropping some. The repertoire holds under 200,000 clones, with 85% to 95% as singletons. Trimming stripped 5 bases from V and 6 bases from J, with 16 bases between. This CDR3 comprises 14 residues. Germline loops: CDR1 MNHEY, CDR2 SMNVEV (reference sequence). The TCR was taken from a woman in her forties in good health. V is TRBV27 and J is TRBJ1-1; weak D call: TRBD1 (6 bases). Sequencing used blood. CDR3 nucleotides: TGTGCCAGCAGTCCCGGCCGGACAGCTGCTGAAGCTTTCTTT. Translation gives CASSPGRTAAEAFF.